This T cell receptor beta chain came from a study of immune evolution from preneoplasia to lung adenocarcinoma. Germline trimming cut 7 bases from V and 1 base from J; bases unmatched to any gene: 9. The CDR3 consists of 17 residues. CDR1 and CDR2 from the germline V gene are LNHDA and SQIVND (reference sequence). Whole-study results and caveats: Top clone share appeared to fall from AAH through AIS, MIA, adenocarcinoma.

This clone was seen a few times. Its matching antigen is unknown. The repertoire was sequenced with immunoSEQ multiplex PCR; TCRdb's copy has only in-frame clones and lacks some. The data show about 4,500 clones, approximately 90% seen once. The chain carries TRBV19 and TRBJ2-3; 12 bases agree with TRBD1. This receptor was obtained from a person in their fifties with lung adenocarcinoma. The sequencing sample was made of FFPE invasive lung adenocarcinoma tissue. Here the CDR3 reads CASIPGQGALGTDTQYF. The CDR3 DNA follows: TGTGCCAGTATTCCGGGACAGGGGGCTCTAGGCACAGATACGCAGTATTTT.